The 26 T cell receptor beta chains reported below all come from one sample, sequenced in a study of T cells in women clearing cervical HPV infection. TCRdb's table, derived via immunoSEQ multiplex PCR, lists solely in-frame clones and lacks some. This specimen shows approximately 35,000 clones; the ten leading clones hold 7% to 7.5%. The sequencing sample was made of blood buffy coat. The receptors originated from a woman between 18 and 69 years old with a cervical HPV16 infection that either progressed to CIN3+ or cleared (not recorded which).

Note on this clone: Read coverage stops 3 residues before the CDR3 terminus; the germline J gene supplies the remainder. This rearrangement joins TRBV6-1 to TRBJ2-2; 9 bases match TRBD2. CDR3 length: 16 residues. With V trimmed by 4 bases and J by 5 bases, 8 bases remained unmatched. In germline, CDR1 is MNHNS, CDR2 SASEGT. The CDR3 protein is CASSGPSGALTGELFF. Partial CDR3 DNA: TGTGCCAGCAGTGGTCCTAGCGGGGCTTTAACCGGGGAG.

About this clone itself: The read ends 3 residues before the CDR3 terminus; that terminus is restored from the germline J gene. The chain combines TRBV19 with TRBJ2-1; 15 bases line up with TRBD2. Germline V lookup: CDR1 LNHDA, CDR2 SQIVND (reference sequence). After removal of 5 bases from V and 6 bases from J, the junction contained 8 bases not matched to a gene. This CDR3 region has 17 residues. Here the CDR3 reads CASSRGLAGGPANEQFF. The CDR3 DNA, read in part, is TGTGCCAGTAGTCGTGGACTAGCGGGGGGGCCCGCCAATGAG. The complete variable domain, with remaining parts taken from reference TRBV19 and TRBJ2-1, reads DGGITQSPKYLFRKEGQNVTLSCEQNLNHDAMYWYRQDPGQGLRLIYYSQIVNDFQKGDIAEGYSVSREKKESFPLTVTSAQKNPTAFYLCASSRGLAGGPANEQFFGPGTRLTVL.

The CDR3 is CASSPIQGRWAEAFF. The sequenced part of the CDR3 DNA is TGTGCCAGCAGCCCTATACAGGGAAGGTGGGCTGAA. The gene calls are TRBV7-9 and TRBJ1-1; the D gene is possibly TRBD1 (6 bases). The CDR3 is cut off 3 residues early in the read; its end comes from the germline J gene. With 5 bases removed from V and 6 bases from J, the gap between germline ends came to 19 bases. The CDR3 loop spans 15 amino acids. Germline-derived CDR1 and CDR2 are SEHNR and FQNEAQ (reference sequence).

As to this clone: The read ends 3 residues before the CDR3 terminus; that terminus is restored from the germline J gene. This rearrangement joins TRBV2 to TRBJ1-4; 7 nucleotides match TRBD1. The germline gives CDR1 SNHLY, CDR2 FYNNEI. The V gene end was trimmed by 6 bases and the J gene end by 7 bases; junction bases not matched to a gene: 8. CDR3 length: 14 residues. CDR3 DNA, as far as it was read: TGTGCCAGCAGGGACAGGTTCTTTGGTGAAAAA. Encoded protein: CASRDRFFGEK. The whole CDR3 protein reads CASRDRFFGEKLFF.

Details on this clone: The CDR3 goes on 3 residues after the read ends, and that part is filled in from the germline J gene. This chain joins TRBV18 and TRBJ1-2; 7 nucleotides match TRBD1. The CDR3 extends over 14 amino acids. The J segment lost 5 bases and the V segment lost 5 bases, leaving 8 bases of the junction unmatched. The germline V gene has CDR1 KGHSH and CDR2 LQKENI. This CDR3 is CASSAIGQAYGYTF. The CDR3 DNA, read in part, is TGTGCCAGCTCAGCAATCGGACAGGCATATGGC.

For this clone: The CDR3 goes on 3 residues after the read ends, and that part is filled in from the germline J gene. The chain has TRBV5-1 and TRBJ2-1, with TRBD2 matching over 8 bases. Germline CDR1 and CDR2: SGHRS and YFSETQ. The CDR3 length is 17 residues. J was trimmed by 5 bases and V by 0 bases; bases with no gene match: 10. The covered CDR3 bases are TGCGCCAGCAGCTTGGGCAGCGGGGGCCGACCCGACAATGAG. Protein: CASSLGSGGRPDNE. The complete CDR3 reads CASSLGSGGRPDNEQFF.

The CDR3 sequence: CASTYRATGELFF. The sequenced part of the CDR3 DNA is TGTGCCAGCACATACAGGGCCACCGGGGAG. The V and J genes are TRBV7-9 and TRBJ2-2; D may be TRBD1 (6 bases). The read finishes 3 residues shy of the CDR3 end, and the germline J gene is used to complete it. The germline V gene has CDR1 SEHNR and CDR2 FQNEAQ (reference sequence). Trimming took 7 bases from V and 4 from J, leaving 10 bases between them. The length of the CDR3 is 13 residues.

CDR3 DNA (partial): TGCAGTGCTAGGAGACAGGGACCAATAACTGAA. Translated: CSARRQGPITE. The full CDR3 sequence reads CSARRQGPITEAFF. This rearrangement joins TRBV20-1 to TRBJ1-1, with 7 bases that match TRBD1. The read stops 3 residues short of the end of the CDR3; the missing end is completed from the germline J gene. V shed 3 bases and J 5 bases; nucleotides not matched to a gene: 9. Germline V gene sequence: CDR1 DFQATT, CDR2 SNEGSKA (reference sequence). The CDR3 length is 14 residues.

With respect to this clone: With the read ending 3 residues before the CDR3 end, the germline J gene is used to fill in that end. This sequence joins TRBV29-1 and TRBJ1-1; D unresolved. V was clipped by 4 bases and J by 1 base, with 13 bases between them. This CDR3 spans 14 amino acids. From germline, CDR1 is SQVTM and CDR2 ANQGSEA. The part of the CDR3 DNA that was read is TGCAGCGTTGTAGAGGTTCGGGGGAACACTGAA. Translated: CSVVEVRGNTE. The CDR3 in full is CSVVEVRGNTEAFF.

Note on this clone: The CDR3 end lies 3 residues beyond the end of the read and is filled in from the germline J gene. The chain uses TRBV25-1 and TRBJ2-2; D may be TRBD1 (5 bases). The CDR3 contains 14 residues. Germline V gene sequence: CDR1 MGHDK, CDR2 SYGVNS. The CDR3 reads CASSERREVEKLFF. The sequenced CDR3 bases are TGTGCCAGCAGTGAGCGCAGGGAAGTTGAAAAG.

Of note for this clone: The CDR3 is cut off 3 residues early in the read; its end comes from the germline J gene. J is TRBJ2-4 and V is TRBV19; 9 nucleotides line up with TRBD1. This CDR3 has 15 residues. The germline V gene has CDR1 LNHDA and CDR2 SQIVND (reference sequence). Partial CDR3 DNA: TGTGCCAGTACCAGGTGGGGACAGGGAGGCTATGGT. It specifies CASTRWGQGGYG. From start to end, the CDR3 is CASTRWGQGGYGQYF.

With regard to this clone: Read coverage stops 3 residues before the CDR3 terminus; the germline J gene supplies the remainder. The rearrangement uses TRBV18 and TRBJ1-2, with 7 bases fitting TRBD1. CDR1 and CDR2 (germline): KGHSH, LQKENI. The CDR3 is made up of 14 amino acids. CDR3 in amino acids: CASSPSQGGYDYTF. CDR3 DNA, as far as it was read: TGTGCCAGCTCACCATCCCAGGGGGGCTACGAC.

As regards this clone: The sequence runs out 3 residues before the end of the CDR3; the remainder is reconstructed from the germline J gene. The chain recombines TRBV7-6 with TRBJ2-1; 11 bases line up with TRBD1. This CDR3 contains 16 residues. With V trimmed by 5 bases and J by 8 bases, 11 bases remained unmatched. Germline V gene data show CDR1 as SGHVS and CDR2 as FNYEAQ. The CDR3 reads CASSPLSGQGAHEQFF. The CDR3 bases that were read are TGTGCCAGCAGCCCCCTGTCCGGACAGGGGGCTCATGAG.

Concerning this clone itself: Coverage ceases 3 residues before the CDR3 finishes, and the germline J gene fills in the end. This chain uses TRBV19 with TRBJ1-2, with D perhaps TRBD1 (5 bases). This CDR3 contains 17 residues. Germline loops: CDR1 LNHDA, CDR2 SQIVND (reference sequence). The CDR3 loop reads CASRGTSGASSYNDYTF. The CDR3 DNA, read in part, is TGTGCCAGTAGGGGGACTAGCGGGGCGAGCTCCTACAATGAC.

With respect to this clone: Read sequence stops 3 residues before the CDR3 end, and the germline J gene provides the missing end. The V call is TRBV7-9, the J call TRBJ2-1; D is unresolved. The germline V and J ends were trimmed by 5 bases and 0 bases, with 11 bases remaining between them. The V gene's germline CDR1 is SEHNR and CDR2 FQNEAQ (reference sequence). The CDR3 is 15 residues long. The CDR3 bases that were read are TGTGCCAGCAGCCCCGACAAGAGCTCCTACAATGAG. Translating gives CASSPDKSSYNE. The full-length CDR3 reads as CASSPDKSSYNEQFF.

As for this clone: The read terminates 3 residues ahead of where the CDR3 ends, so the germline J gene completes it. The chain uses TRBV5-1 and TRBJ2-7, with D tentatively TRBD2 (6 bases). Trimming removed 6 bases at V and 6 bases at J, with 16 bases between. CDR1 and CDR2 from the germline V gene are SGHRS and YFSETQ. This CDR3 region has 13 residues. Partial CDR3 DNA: TGCGCCAGCAAGGCCGTCTCCGGGGGCGAG. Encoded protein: CASKAVSGGE. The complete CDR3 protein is CASKAVSGGEQYF.

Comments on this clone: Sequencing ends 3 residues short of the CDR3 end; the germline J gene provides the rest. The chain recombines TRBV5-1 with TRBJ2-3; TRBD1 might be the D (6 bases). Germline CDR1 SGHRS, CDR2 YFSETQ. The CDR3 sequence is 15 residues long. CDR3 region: CASRKIRDTQETQYF. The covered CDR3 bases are TGCGCCAGCAGAAAAATCCGGGACACGCAAGAGACG.

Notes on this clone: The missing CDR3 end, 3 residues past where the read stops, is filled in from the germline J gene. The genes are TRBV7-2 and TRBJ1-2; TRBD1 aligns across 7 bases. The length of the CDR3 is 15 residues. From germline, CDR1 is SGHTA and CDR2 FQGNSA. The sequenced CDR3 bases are TGTGCCAGCAGCCCGACGACAGGGCTAGTGGGAGGC. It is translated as CASSPTTGLVGG. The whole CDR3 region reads CASSPTTGLVGGYTF.

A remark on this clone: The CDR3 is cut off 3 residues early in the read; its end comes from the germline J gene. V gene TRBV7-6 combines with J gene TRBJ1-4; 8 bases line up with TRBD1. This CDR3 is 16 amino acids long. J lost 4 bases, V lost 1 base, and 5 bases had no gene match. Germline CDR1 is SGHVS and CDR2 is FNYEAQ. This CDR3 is CASSLVGTGGNEKLFF. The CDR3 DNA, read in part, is TGTGCCAGCAGCTTAGTGGGGACAGGCGGTAATGAAAAA. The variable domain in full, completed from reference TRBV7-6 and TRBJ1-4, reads GAGVSQSPRYKVTKRGQDVALRCDPISGHVSLYWYRQALGQGPEFLTYFNYEAQQDKSGLPNDRFSAERPEGSISTLTIQRTEQRDSAMYRCASSLVGTGGNEKLFFGSGTQLSVL.

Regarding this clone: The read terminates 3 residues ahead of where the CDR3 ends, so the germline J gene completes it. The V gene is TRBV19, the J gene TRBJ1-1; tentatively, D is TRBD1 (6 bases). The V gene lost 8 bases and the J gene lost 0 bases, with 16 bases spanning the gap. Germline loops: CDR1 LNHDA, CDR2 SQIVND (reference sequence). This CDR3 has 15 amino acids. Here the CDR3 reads CASPPDRPVNTEAFF. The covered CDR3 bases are TGTGCCAGTCCTCCGGACAGACCTGTGAACACTGAA.

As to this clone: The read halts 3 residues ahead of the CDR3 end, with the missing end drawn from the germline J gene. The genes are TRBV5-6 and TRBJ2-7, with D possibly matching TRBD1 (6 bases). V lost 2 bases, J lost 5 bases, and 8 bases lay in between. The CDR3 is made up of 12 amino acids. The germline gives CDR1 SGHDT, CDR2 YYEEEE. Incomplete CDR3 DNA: TGTGCCAGCAGCTTTTACAGGGACGAG. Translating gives CASSFYRDE. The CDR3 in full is CASSFYRDEQYF. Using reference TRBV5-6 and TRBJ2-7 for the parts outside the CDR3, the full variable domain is DAGVTQSPTHLIKTRGQQVTLRCSPKSGHDTVSWYQQALGQGPQFIFQYYEEEERQRGNFPDRFSGHQFPNYSSELNVNALLLGDSALYLCASSFYRDEQYFGPGTRLTVT.

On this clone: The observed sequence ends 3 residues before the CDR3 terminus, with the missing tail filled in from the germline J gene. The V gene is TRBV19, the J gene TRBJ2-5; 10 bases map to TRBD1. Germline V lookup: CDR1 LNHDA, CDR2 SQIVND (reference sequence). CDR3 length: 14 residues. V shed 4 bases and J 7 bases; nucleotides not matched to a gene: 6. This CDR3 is CASSSDRGPGTQYF. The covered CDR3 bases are TGTGCCAGTAGTAGTGACAGGGGGCCGGGGACC.

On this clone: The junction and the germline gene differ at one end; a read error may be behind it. Partial CDR3 DNA: TGTGCCAGCAGTTTCTTCGCAGAGCGATCAGAGACG. Amino acids: CASSFFAERSET. The full CDR3 sequence reads CASSFFAERSETQYF. The chain uses TRBV7-2 and TRBJ2-3; D ambiguous. The observed sequence ends 3 residues before the CDR3 terminus, with the missing tail filled in from the germline J gene. This CDR3 is built from 15 residues. Germline V gene lookup returns CDR1 SGHTA and CDR2 FQGNSA.

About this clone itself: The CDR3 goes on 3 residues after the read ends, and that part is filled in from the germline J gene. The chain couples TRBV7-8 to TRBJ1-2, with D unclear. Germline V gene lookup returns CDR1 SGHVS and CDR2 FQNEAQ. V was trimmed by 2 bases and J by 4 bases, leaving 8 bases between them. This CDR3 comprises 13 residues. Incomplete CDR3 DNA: TGTGCCAGCAGCTTATTACAGAGCTATGGC. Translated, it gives CASSLLQSYG. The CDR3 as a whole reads CASSLLQSYGYTF.

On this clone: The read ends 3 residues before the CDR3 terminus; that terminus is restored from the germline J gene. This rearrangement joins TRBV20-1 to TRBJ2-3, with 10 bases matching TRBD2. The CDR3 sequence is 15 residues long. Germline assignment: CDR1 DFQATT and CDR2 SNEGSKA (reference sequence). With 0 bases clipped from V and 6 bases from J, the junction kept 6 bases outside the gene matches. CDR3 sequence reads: CSARDVAGGLDTQYF. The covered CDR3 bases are TGCAGTGCTAGAGACGTAGCGGGGGGCCTCGATACG.

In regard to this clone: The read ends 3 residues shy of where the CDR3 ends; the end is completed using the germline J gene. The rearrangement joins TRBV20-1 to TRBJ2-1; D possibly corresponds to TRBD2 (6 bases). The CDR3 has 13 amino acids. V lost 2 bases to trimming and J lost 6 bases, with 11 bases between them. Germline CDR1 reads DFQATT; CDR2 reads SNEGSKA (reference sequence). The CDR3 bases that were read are TGCAGTGCTAGAAGTCCCGGGGGCAATGAG. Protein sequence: CSARSPGGNE. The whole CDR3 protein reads CSARSPGGNEQFF.